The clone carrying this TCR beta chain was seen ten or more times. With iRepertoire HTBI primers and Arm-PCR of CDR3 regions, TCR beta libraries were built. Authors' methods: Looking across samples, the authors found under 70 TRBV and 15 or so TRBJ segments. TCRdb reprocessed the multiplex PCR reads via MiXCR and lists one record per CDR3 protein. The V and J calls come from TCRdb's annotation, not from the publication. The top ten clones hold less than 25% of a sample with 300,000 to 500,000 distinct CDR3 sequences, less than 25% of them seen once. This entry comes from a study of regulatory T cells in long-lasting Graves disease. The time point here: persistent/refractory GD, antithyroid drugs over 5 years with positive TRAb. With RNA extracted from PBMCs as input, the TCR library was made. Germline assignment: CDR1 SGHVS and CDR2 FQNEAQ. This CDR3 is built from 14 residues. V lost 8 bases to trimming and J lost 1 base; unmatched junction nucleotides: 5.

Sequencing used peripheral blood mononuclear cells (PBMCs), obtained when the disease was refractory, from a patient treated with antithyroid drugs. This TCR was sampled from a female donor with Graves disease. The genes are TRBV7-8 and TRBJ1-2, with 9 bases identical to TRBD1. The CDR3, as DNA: TGTGCCAGCGGAACGACAGGGGGTAACTATGGCTACACCTTC. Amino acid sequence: CASGTTGGNYGYTF.